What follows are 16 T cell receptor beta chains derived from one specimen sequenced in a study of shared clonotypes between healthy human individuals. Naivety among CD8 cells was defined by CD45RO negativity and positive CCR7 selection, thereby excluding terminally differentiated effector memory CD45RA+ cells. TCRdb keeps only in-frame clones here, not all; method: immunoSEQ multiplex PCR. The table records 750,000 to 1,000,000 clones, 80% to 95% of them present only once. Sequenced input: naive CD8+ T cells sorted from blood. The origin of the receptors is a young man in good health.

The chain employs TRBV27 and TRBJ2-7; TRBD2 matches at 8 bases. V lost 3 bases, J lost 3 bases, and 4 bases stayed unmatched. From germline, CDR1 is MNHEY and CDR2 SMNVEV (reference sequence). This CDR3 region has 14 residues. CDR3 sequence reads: CASSFGAGGYEQYF. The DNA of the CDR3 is TGTGCCAGCAGTTTCGGGGCGGGGGGCTACGAGCAGTACTTC.

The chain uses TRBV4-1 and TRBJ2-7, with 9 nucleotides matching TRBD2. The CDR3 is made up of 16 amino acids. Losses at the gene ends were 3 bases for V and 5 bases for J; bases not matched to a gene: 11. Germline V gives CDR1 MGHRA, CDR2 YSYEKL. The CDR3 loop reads CASSQWGTSKKNEQYF. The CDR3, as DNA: TGCGCCAGCAGCCAGTGGGGGACTAGCAAGAAAAACGAGCAGTACTTC.

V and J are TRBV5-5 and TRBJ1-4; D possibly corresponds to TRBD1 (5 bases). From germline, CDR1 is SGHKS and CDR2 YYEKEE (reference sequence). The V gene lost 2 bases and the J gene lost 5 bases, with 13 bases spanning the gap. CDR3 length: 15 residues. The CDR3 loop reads CASSLRQNFNEKLFF. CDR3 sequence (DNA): TGTGCCAGCAGCTTAAGACAGAACTTCAATGAAAAACTGTTTTTT.

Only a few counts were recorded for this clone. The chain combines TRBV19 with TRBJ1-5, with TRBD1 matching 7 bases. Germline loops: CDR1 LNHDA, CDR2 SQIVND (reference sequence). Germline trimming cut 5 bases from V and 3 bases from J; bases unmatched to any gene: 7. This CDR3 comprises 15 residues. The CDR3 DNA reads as TGTGCCAGTAGTCCTACAGGGGCATCCAATCAGCCCCAGCATTTT. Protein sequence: CASSPTGASNQPQHF. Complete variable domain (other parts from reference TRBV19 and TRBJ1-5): DGGITQSPKYLFRKEGQNVTLSCEQNLNHDAMYWYRQDPGQGLRLIYYSQIVNDFQKGDIAEGYSVSREKKESFPLTVTSAQKNPTAFYLCASSPTGASNQPQHFGDGTRLSIL.

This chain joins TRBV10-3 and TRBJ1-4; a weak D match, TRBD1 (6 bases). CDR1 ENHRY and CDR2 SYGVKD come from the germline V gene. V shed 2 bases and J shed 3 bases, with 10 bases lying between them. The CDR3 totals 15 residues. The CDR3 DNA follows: TGTGCCATCAGTGAGAAGGGGGAGCCTAATGAAAAACTGTTTTTT. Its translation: CAISEKGEPNEKLFF.

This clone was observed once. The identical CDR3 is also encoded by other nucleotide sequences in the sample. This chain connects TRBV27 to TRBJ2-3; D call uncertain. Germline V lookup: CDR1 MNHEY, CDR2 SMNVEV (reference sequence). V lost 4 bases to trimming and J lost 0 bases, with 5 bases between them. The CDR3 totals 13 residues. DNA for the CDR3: TGTGCCAGCAGTTCCGCTAGCACAGATACGCAGTATTTT. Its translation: CASSSASTDTQYF.

The CDR3 DNA follows: TGTGCCAGCAGTTCGAGGACAGGGTATAGCAATCAGCCCCAGCATTTT. This sequence encodes CASSSRTGYSNQPQHF. The chain has TRBV27 and TRBJ1-5; TRBD1 aligns across 8 bases. Per the germline V gene, CDR1 is MNHEY and CDR2 is SMNVEV (reference sequence). The CDR3 is made up of 16 amino acids. After removal of 4 bases from V and 0 bases from J, the junction contained 5 bases not matched to a gene.

CDR3 residues: CASSEADRGVWKQYF. CDR3 bases: TGTGCCAGCAGTGAGGCCGACAGGGGAGTTTGGAAGCAGTACTTC. The chain carries TRBV2 and TRBJ2-7; TRBD1 aligns across 8 bases. V trimming: 3 bases; J trimming: 8 bases; junction bases outside the gene matches: 12. This CDR3 spans 15 amino acids. The germline CDR1 and CDR2 sequences are SNHLY and FYNNEI.

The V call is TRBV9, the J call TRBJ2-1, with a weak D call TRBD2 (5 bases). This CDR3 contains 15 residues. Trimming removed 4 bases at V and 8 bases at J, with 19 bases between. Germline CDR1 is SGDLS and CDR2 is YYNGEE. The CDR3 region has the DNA TGTGCCAGCAGCCTGACCTTGGACCGGGGATATGAGCAGTTCTTC. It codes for CASSLTLDRGYEQFF.

This chain's CDR3 is CASSEPDEQYF. CDR3 sequence (DNA): TGTGCCAGCAGCGAGCCAGACGAGCAGTACTTC. The chain joins TRBV7-9 to TRBJ2-7; unclear D gene. With 5 bases removed from V and 5 bases from J, the gap between germline ends came to 7 bases. The CDR3 runs to 11 residues. The V gene's germline CDR1 is SEHNR and CDR2 FQNEAQ (reference sequence).

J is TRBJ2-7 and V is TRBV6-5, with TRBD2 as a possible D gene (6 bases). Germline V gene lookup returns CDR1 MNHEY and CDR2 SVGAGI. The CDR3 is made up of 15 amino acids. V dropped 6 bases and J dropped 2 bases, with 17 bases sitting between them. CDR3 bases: TGTGCCAGCAGACCCCAGGAGGGAAGGCCCTACGAGCAGTACTTC. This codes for CASRPQEGRPYEQYF.

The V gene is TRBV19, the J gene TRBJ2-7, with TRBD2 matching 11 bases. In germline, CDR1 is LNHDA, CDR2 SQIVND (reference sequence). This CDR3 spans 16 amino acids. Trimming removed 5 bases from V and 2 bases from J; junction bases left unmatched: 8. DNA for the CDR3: TGTGCCAGTAGTCTGCCGGGACTAGCGGCCCCCTACGAGCAGTACTTC. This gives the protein CASSLPGLAAPYEQYF. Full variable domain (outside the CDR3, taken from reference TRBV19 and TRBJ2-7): DGGITQSPKYLFRKEGQNVTLSCEQNLNHDAMYWYRQDPGQGLRLIYYSQIVNDFQKGDIAEGYSVSREKKESFPLTVTSAQKNPTAFYLCASSLPGLAAPYEQYFGPGTRLTVT.

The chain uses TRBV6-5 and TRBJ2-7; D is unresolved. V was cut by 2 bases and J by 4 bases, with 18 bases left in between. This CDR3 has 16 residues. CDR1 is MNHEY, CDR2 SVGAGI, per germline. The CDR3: CASSYHAPVSHYEQYF. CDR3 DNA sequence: TGTGCCAGCAGTTACCACGCCCCGGTCTCTCATTACGAGCAGTACTTC.

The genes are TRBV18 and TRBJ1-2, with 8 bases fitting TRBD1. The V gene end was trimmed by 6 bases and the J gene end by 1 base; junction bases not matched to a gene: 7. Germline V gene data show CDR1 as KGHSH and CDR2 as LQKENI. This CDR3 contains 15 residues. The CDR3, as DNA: TGTGCCAGCTCTGTGGACAGGGCGGTTAACTATGGCTACACCTTC. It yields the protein CASSVDRAVNYGYTF.

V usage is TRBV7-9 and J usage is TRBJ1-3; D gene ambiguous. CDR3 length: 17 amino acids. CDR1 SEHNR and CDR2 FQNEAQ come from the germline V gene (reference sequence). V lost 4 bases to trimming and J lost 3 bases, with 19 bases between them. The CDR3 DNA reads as TGTGCCAGCAGCTCGACACCCCAAATCTCCCGTGGAAACACCATATATTTT. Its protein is CASSSTPQISRGNTIYF.

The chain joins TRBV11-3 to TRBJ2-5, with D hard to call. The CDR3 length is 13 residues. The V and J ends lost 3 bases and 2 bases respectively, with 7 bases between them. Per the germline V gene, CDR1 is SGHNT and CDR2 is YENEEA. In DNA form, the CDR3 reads TGTGCCAGCAGCTTCATAGGACAAGAGACCCAGTACTTC. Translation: CASSFIGQETQYF.